The sequence of this T cell receptor beta chain was determined in a study of blood T cell repertoires in COVID-19. The table came from immunoSEQ multiplex PCR; TCRdb's copy has only in-frame clones and leaves some out. Of tens of thousands of clones in the sample, around 90% are singletons; the top ten hold 22%. Germline assignment: CDR1 LNHDA and CDR2 SQIVND (reference sequence). CDR3 length: 15 amino acids. V was cut by 0 bases and J by 2 bases, with 8 bases left in between. The source of this sequence is an elderly woman with COVID-19, enrolled during active disease. Sequenced: peripheral blood. The chain combines TRBV19 with TRBJ1-5; TRBD1 might be the D (5 bases). Here the CDR3 DNA reads TGTGCCAGTAGTATAGACGGGGGTGGCAATCAGCCCCAGCATTTT. Amino acids: CASSIDGGGNQPQHF.